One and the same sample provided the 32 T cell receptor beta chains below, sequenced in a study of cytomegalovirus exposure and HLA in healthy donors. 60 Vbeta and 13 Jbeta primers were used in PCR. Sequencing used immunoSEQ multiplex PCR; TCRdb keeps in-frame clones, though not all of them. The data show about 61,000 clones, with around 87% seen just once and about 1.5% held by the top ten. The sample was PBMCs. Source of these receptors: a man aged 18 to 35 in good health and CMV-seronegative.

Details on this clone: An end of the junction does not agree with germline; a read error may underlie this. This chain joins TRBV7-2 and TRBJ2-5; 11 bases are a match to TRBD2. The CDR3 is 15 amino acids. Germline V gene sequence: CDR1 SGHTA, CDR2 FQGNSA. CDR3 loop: CASSSAGTSGEAQYF. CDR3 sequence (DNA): TGTGCCAGCAGTTCGGCCGGGACTAGCGGAGAGGCCCAGTACTTC.

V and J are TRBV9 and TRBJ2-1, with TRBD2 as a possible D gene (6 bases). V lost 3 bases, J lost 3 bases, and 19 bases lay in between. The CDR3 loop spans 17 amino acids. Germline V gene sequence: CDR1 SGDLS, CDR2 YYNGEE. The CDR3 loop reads CASSAEPRRRGYNEQFF. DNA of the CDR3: TGTGCCAGCAGCGCAGAGCCAAGACGGAGGGGCTACAATGAGCAGTTCTTC.

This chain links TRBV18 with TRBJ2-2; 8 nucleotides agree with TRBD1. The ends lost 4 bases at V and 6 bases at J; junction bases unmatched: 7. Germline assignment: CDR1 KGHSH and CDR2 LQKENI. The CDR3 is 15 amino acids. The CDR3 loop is CASSLRQGSAGELFF. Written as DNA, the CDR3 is TGTGCCAGCTCACTAAGACAGGGGAGTGCCGGGGAGCTGTTTTTT.

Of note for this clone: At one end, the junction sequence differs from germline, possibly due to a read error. CDR3 in amino acids: CASSPGGYDYTF. DNA for the CDR3: TGTGCCAGCAGCCCTGGGGGGTATGACTACACCTTC. The gene calls are TRBV7-9 and TRBJ1-2, with a weak D call TRBD1 (5 bases). The CDR3 loop spans 12 amino acids. CDR1 and CDR2 (germline): SEHNR, FQNEAQ (reference sequence).

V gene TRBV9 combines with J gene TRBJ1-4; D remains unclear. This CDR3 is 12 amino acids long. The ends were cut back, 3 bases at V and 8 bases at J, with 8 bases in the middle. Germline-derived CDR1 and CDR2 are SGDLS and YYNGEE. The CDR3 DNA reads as TGTGCCAGCAGCGGTTCGGAGGAAAAACTGTTTTTT. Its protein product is CASSGSEEKLFF.

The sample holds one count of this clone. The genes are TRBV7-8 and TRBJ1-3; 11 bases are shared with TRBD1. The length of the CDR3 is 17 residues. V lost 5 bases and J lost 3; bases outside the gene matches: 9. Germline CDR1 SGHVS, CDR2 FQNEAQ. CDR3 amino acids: CASSRRTGGVSGNTIYF. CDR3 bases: TGTGCCAGCAGCAGACGGACAGGGGGCGTAAGTGGAAACACCATATATTTT.

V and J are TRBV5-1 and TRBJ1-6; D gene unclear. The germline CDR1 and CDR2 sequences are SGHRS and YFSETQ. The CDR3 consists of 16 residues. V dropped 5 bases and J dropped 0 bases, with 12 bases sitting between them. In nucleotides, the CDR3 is TGCGCCAGCAGTCCCGACATGAGCTCCTATAATTCACCCCTCCACTTT. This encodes CASSPDMSSYNSPLHF.

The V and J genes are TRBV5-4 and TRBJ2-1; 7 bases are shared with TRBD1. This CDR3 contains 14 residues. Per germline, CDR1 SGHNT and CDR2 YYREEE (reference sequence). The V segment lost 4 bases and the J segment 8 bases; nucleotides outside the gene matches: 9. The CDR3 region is CASSPETGWYEQFF. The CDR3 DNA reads TGTGCCAGCAGCCCGGAGACAGGGTGGTATGAGCAGTTCTTC.

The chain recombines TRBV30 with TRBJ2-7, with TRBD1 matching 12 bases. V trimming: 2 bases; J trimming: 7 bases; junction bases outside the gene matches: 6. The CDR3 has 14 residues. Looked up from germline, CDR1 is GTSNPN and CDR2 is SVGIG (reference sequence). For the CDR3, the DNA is TGTGCCTGGAGTCCGGGACAGGGGGCGCGGGAGCAGTACTTC. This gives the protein CAWSPGQGAREQYF.

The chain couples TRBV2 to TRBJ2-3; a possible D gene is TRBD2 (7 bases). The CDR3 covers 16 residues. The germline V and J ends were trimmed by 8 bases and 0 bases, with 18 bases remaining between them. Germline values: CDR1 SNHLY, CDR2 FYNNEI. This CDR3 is CASPGGGAWSTDTQYF. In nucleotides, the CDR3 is TGTGCCAGCCCGGGGGGCGGGGCCTGGAGCACAGATACGCAGTATTTT.

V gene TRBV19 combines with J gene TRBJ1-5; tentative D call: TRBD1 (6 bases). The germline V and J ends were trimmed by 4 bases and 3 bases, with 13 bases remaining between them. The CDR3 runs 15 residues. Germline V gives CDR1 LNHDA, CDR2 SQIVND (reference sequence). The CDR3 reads CASSKEDSHNQPQHF. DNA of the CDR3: TGTGCCAGTAGTAAAGAGGACAGCCACAATCAGCCCCAGCATTTT.

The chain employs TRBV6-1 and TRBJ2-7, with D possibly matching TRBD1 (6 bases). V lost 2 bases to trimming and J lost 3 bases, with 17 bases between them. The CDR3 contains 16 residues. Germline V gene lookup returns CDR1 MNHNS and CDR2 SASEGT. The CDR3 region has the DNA TGTGCCAGCAGTGAATTTCGTACAGGGCAAATCTACGAGCAGTACTTC. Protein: CASSEFRTGQIYEQYF.

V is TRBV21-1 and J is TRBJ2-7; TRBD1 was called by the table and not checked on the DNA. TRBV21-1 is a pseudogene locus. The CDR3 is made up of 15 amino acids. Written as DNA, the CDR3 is TGTGCCAGCAGCTCCACTGACAGGTCCTCGGGGGAGCAGTACTTC. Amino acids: CASSSTDRSSGEQYF.

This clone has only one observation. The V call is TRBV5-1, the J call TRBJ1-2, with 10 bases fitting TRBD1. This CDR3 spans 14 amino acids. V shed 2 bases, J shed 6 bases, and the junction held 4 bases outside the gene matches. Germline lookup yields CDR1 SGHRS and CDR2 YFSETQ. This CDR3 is CASSLGTGVDGYTF. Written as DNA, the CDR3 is TGCGCCAGCAGCTTAGGGACAGGGGTCGATGGCTACACCTTC.

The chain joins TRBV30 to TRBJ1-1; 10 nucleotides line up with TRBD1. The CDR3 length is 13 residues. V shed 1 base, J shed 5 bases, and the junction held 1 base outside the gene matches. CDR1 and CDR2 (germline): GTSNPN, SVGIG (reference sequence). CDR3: CAWSEGQGTEAFF. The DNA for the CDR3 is TGTGCCTGGAGTGAGGGACAGGGGACTGAAGCTTTCTTT.

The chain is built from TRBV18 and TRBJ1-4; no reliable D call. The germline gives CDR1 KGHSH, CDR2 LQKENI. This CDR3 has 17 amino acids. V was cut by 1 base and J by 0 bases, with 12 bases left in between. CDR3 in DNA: TGTGCCAGCTCACCACTGGACTGGTTTGCAACTAATGAAAAACTGTTTTTT. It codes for CASSPLDWFATNEKLFF.

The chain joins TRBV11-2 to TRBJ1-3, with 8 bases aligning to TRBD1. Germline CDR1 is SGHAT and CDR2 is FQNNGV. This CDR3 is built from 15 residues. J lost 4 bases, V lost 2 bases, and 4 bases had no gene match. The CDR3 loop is CASSLTTGGGNTIYF. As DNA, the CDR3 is TGTGCCAGCAGCTTAACCACAGGGGGGGGAAACACCATATATTTT. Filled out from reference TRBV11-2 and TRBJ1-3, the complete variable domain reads EAGVAQSPRYKIIEKRQSVAFWCNPISGHATLYWYQQILGQGPKLLIQFQNNGVVDDSQLPKDRFSAERLKGVDSTLKIQPAKLEDSAVYLCASSLTTGGGNTIYFGEGSWLTVV.

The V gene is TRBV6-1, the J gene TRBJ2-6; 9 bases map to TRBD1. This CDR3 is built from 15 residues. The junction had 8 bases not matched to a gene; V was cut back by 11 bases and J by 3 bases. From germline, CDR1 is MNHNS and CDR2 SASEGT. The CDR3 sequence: CAFGQGQYGANVLTF. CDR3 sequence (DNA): TGTGCCTTCGGACAGGGGCAATATGGGGCCAACGTCCTGACTTTC.

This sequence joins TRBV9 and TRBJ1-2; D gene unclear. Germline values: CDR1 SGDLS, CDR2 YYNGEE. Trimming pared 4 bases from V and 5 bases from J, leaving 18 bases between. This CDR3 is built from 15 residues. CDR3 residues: CASSPVGGSRYGYTF. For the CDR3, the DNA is TGTGCCAGCAGCCCGGTCGGAGGAAGTAGATATGGCTACACCTTC.

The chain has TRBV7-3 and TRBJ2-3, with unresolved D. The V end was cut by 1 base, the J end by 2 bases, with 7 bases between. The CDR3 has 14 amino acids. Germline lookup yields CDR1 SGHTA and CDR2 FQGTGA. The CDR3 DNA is TGTGCCAGCAGCTTAAGCGCCCACACAGATACGCAGTATTTT. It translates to CASSLSAHTDTQYF.

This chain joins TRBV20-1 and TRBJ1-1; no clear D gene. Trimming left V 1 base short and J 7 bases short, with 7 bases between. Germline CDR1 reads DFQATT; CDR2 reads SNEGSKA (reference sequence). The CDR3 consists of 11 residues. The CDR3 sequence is CSARGEGEAFF. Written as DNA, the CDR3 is TGCAGTGCTAGAGGGGAGGGTGAAGCTTTCTTT.

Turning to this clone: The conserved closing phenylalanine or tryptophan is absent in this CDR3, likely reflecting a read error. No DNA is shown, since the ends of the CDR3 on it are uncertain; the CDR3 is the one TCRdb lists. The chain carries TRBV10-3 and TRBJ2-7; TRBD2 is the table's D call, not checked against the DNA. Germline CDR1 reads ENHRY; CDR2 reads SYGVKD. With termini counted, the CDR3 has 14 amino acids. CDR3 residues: CAISEFGGRDVQDL.

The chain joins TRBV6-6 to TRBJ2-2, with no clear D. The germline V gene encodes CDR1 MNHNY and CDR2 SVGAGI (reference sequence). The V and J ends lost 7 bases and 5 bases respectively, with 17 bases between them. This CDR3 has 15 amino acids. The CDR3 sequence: CASTLISRGTGELFF. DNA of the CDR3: TGTGCCAGCACACTAATTTCAAGAGGAACCGGGGAGCTGTTTTTT.

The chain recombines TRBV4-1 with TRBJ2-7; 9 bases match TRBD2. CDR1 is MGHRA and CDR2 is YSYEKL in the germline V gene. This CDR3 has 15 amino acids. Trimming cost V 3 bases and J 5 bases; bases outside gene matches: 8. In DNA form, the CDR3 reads TGCGCCAGCAGCCATCCAGCGGGGGGATACCACGAGCAGTACTTC. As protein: CASSHPAGGYHEQYF.

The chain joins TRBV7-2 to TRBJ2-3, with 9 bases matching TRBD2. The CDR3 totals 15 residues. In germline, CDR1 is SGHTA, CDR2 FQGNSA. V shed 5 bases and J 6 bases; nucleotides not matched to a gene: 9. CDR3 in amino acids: CASSPGLALPDTQYF. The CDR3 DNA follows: TGTGCCAGCAGCCCGGGACTAGCCCTCCCGGATACGCAGTATTTT.

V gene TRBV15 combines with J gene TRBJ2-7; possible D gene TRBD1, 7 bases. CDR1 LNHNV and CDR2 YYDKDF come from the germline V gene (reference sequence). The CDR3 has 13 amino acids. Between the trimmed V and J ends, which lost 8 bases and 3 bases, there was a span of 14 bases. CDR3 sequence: CATGGGRVYEQYF. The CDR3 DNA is TGTGCCACCGGAGGGGGCAGGGTCTACGAGCAGTACTTC.

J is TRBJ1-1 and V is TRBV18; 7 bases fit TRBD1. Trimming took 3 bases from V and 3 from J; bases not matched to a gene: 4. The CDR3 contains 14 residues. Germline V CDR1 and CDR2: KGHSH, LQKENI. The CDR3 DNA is TGTGCCAGCTCACCTCAGGGGGGATACACTGAAGCTTTCTTT. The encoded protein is CASSPQGGYTEAFF.

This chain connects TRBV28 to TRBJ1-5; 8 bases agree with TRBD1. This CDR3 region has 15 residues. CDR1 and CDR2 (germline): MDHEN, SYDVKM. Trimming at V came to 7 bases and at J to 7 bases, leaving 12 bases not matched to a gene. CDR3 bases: TGTGCCAGCACCCCCCGGGGAACAGGGGGGCAGCCCCAGCATTTT. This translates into CASTPRGTGGQPQHF.

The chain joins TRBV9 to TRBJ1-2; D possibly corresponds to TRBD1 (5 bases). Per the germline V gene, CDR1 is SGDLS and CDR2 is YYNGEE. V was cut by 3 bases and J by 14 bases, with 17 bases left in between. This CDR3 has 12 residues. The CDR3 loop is CASSEQVTASTF. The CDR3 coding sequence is TGTGCCAGCAGCGAGCAGGTGACAGCGTCTACCTTC.

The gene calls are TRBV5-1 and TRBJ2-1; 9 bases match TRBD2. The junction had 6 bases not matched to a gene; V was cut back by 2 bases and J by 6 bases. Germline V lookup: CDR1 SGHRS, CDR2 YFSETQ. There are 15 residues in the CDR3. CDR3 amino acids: CASSFGAGGFNEQFF. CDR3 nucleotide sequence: TGCGCCAGCAGCTTTGGCGCGGGGGGGTTCAATGAGCAGTTCTTC. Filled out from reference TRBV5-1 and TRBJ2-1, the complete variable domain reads KAGVTQTPRYLIKTRGQQVTLSCSPISGHRSVSWYQQTPGQGLQFLFEYFSETQRNKGNFPGRFSGRQFSNSRSEMNVSTLELGDSALYLCASSFGAGGFNEQFFGPGTRLTVL.

The CDR3 nucleotides are TGTGCCAGCTCACCCGGGACAGGGATAGAAGAGACCCAGTACTTC. Residues: CASSPGTGIEETQYF. The chain combines TRBV18 with TRBJ2-5; 9 positions agree with TRBD1. Germline assignment: CDR1 KGHSH and CDR2 LQKENI. This CDR3 is built from 15 residues. V lost 3 bases, J lost 3 bases, and 5 bases stayed unmatched. The whole variable domain, remainder taken from reference TRBV18 and TRBJ2-5, is NAGVMQNPRHLVRRRGQEARLRCSPMKGHSHVYWYRQLPEEGLKFMVYLQKENIIDESGMPKERFSAEFPKEGPSILRIQQVVRGDSAAYFCASSPGTGIEETQYFGPGTRLLVL.

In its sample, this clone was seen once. The CDR3 here is CASSHGWTGRTEAFF. Written as DNA, the CDR3 is TGCGCCAGCAGCCATGGGTGGACAGGGAGGACTGAAGCTTTCTTT. The chain links TRBV4-1 to TRBJ1-1; 8 nucleotides line up with TRBD1. This CDR3 comprises 15 residues. The trim removed 3 bases at V and 5 bases at J, leaving 8 bases unmatched. Germline V gives CDR1 MGHRA, CDR2 YSYEKL.